Below are 9 T cell receptor beta chains sequenced from a single sample in a study of T cell repertoires in cytomegalovirus infection. Using its own MiXCR run on the reads, TCRdb lists one record per CDR3 protein. The sample consists of 900,000 to 950,000 distinct CDR3 sequences, roughly 31% of them appearing once. Antigen specificity for these receptors is unknown. Sequencing used cultured CD8+ T cells from PBMCs, obtained from culture after CMV antigen stimulation. Every receptor here comes from a human donor in good health (CMV status not recorded). Some clones in this sample may be carry-over from other donors' samples.

The chain recombines TRBV25-1 with TRBJ2-1, with D perhaps TRBD2 (5 bases). Germline values: CDR1 MGHDK, CDR2 SYGVNS. V was shortened by 6 bases and J by 8 bases, with 11 bases between the two germline ends. This CDR3 is 12 amino acids long. CDR3 protein: CASSGVLDEQFF. CDR3 bases: TGTGCCAGCAGCGGGGTCCTCGATGAGCAGTTCTTC.

This clonotype was seen at least ten times. This sequence joins TRBV7-9 and TRBJ2-2; tentatively, D is TRBD1 (6 bases). CDR1 is SEHNR, CDR2 FQNEAQ, per germline (reference sequence). The CDR3 sequence is 15 residues long. Between the trimmed V and J ends, which lost 2 bases and 3 bases, there was a span of 10 bases. Here the CDR3 reads CASSLTGFDTGELFF. In DNA form, the CDR3 reads TGTGCCAGCAGCTTAACAGGGTTTGACACCGGGGAGCTGTTTTTT.

The sample holds a few counts of this clonotype. Here the CDR3 reads CASSTGRPADEQFF. The DNA of the CDR3 is TGTGCCAGCAGCACCGGACGCCCAGCGGATGAGCAGTTCTTC. This chain joins TRBV5-6 and TRBJ2-1; the D gene is possibly TRBD2 (5 bases). The germline CDR1 and CDR2 sequences are SGHDT and YYEEEE. The CDR3 has 14 amino acids. V lost 4 bases and J lost 8, with 16 bases in between.

The table lists this clonotype with a few counts. The chain carries TRBV12-3 or TRBV12-4 and TRBJ2-7; tentative D call: TRBD1 (6 bases). The germline V and J ends were trimmed by 6 bases and 1 base, with 13 bases remaining between them. The CDR3 is made up of 14 amino acids. In nucleotides, the CDR3 is TGTGCCAGCAGCCAGGGGACACTTTCCTACGAGCAGTACTTC. Encoded protein: CASSQGTLSYEQYF.

The V and J genes are TRBV24-1 and TRBJ2-1; either TRBD1 or TRBD2 may supply D (5 bases each). There are 16 residues in the CDR3. Trimming removed 1 base from V and 1 base from J, with 10 bases in between. Germline CDR1 KGHDR, CDR2 SFDVKD. CDR3 DNA sequence: TGTGCCACCAGTGATTTAGTGGGACCTTCCTACAATGAGCAGTTCTTC. Amino acids: CATSDLVGPSYNEQFF.

V gene TRBV6-1 combines with J gene TRBJ2-5; D is undetermined. Trimming left V 5 bases short and J 5 bases short, with 18 bases between. The CDR3 covers 15 residues. Germline values: CDR1 MNHNS, CDR2 SASEGT. This CDR3 reads CASSLFPRVWETQYF. The CDR3 DNA reads TGTGCCAGCAGTTTATTCCCACGGGTTTGGGAGACCCAGTACTTC.

V gene TRBV5-5 combines with J gene TRBJ2-1, with 8 positions matching TRBD1. The germline V gene encodes CDR1 SGHKS and CDR2 YYEKEE (reference sequence). CDR3 length: 15 residues. Trimming at V came to 0 bases and at J to 9 bases, leaving 8 bases not matched to a gene. CDR3 coding DNA: TGTGCCAGCAGCTTGGGGCAGGGGGCGCGTGGTGAGCAGTTCTTC. Its protein product is CASSLGQGARGEQFF.

The chain joins TRBV15 to TRBJ2-3; D may be TRBD1 (5 bases). Deletions cut 0 bases from V and 4 bases from J, with 11 bases between. The CDR3 is 15 residues long. The germline V gene has CDR1 LNHNV and CDR2 YYDKDF (reference sequence). The CDR3 DNA reads as TGTGCCACCAGCAGAGAGAGAAGCAGGGCAGATACGCAGTATTTT. Amino acids: CATSRERSRADTQYF.

This clonotype occurred a few times. The gene calls are TRBV7-9 and TRBJ1-4; D uncertain. CDR1 and CDR2 from the germline V gene are SEHNR and FQNEAQ (reference sequence). The V gene lost 4 bases and the J gene lost 10 bases, with 10 bases spanning the gap. The CDR3 totals 12 residues. The CDR3 DNA reads TGTGCCAGCAGCTACGACTTGGGAAAACTGTTTTTT. Its translation: CASSYDLGKLFF.